This TCR beta chain was captured in a study of blood T cells in healthy people across ages. Study overall: About one barcoded beta molecule per two T cells was captured by template switching. Overall study results and limits: Per million T cells, TCR beta diversity dropped roughly linearly as age increased.

A second PCR of 7 to 11 cycles used a sample-barcoded 5' primer and a J-beta primer mix. TCRdb itself ran the 5' RACE reads through MiXCR, one entry per CDR3 protein. The sample gives about 1.5 million distinct CDR3 sequences, approximately 39% of which show up once; just over 4% is in the top ten. CDR3 length: 15 amino acids. From germline, CDR1 is SGHTA and CDR2 FQGNSA. V dropped 1 base and J dropped 4; count of bases not matched to a gene: 6. Samples had at least 6 million PBMCs isolated from them. This clonotype has a handful of counts. The antigen is not known. This TCR was recovered from a woman aged 18-29 years in good health. Material: blood. V is TRBV7-2 and J is TRBJ2-5, with TRBD1 matching 7 bases. DNA for the CDR3: TGTGCCAGCAGCTTAGGGGACAGAAGGGGAGAGACCCAGTACTTC. Its protein is CASSLGDRRGETQYF.